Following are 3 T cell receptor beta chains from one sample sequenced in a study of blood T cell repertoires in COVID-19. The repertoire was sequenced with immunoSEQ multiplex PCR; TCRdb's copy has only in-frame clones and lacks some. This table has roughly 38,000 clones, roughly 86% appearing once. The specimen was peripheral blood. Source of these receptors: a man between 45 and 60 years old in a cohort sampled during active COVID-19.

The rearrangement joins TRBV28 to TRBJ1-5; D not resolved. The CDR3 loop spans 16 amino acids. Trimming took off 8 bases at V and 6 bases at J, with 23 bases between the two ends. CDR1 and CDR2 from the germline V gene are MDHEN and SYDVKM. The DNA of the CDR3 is TGTGCCAGCCGCGCGGGAGAGGGCGGTCGGAGTCAGCCCCAGCATTTT. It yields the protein CASRAGEGGRSQPQHF.

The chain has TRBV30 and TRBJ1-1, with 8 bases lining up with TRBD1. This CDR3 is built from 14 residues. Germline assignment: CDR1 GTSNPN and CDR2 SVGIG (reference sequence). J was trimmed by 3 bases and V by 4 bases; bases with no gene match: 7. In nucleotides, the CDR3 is TGTGCCTGGACAAAGGGACAGGTCGACACTGAAGCTTTCTTT. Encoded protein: CAWTKGQVDTEAFF.

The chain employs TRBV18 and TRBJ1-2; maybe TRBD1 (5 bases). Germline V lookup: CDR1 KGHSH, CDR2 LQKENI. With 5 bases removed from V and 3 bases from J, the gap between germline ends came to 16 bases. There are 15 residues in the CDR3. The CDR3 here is CASSTTRGADYGYTF. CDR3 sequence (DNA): TGTGCCAGCTCAACGACTAGGGGCGCGGACTATGGCTACACCTTC.